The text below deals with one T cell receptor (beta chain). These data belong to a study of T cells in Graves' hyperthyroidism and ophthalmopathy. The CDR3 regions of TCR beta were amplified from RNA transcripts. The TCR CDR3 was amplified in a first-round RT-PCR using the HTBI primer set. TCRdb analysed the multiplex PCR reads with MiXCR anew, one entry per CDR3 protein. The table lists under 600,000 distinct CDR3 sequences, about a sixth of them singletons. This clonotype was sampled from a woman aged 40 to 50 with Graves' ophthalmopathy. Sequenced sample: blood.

CDR3 coding DNA: TGTGCCAGCAGCCCCCGACAGATAGCCAAAAACATTCAGTACTTC. Translating gives CASSPRQIAKNIQYF. This chain links TRBV11-2 with TRBJ2-4; tentatively, D is TRBD1 (5 bases). Germline V gene data show CDR1 as SGHAT and CDR2 as FQNNGV. V dropped 5 bases and J dropped 0 bases, with 11 bases sitting between them. The CDR3 length is 15 residues. The full variable domain, completed using reference TRBV11-2 and TRBJ2-4, is EAGVAQSPRYKIIEKRQSVAFWCNPISGHATLYWYQQILGQGPKLLIQFQNNGVVDDSQLPKDRFSAERLKGVDSTLKIQPAKLEDSAVYLCASSPRQIAKNIQYFGAGTRLSVL.